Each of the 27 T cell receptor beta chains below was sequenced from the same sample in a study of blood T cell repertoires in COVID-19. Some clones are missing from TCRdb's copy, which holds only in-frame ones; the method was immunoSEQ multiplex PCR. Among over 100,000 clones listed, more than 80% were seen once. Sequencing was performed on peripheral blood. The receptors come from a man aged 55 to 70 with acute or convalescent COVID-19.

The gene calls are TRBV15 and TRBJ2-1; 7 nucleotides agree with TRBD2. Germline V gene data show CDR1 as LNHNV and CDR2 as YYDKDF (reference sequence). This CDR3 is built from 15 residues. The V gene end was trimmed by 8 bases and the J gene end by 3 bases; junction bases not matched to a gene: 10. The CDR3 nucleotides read TGTGCCACCGAGTATAGGGGAGGGTACTACAATGAGCAGTTCTTC. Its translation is CATEYRGGYYNEQFF.

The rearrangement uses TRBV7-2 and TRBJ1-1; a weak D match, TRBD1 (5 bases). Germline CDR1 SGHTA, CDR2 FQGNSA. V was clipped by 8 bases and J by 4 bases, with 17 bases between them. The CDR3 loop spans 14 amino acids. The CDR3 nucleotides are TGTGCCAGCCGTAGGGAGGGGTCAATCACTGAAGCTTTCTTT. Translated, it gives CASRREGSITEAFF.

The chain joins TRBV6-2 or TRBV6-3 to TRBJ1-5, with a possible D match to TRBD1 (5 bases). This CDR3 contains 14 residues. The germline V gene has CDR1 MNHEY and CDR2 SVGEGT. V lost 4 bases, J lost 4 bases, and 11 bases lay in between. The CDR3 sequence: CASSSPRVNQPQHF. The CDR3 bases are TGTGCCAGCAGTTCCCCCAGGGTGAATCAGCCCCAGCATTTT.

The DNA for the CDR3 is TGTGCCAGCAGATGGCGGGGTACCAGCAATCAGCCCCAGCATTTT. Amino acid sequence: CASRWRGTSNQPQHF. The genes are TRBV6-5 and TRBJ1-5; unclear D gene. The V end lost 6 bases, the J end lost 1 base, and 13 bases lay between the germline ends. Germline V gives CDR1 MNHEY, CDR2 SVGAGI. This CDR3 spans 15 amino acids.

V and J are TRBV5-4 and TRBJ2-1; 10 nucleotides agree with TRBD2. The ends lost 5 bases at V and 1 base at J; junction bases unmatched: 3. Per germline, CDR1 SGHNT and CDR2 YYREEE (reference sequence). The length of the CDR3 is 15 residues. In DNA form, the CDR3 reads TGTGCCAGCAGACGGACTAGCGGTTCCTACAATGAGCAGTTCTTC. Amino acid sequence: CASRRTSGSYNEQFF.

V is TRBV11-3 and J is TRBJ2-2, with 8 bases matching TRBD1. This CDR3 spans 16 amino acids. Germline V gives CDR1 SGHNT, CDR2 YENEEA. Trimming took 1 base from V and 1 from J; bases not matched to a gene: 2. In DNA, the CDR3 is TGTGCCAGCAGCTTAGGACAGGGGAGGAACACCGGGGAGCTGTTTTTT. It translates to CASSLGQGRNTGELFF.

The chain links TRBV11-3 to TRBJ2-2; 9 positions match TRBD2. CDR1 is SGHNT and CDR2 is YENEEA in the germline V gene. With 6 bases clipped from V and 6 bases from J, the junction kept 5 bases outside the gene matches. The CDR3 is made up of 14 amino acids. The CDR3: CASSSSGSPGELFF. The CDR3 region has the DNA TGTGCCAGCAGTAGTAGCGGGAGTCCCGGGGAGCTGTTTTTT.

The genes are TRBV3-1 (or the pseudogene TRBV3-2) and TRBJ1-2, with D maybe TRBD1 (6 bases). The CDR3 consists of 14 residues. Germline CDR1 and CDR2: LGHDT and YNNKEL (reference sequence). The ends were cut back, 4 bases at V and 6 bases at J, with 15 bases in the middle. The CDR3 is CASSPGHGANGYTF. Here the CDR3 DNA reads TGTGCCAGCAGCCCGGGACACGGGGCGAATGGCTACACCTTC.

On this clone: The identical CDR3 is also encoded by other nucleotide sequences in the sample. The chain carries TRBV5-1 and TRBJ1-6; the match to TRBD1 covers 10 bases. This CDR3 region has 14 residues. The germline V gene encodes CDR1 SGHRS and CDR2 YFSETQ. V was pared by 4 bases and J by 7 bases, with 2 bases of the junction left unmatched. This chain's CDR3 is CASSLGQGNSPLHF. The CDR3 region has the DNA TGCGCCAGCAGCCTGGGACAGGGGAATTCACCCCTCCACTTT.

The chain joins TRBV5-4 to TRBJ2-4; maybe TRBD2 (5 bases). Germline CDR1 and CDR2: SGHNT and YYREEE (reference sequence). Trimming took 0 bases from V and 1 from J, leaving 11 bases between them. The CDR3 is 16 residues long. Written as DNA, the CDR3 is TGTGCCAGCAGCTTGGCCGCGGGCCTTGCCAAAAACATTCAGTACTTC. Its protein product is CASSLAAGLAKNIQYF.

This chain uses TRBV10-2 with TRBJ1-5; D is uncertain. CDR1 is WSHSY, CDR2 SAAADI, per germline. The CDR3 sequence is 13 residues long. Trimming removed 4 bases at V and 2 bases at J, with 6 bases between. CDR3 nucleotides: TGCGCCAGCAGTGGCACTGGCAATCAGCCCCAGCATTTT. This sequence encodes CASSGTGNQPQHF.

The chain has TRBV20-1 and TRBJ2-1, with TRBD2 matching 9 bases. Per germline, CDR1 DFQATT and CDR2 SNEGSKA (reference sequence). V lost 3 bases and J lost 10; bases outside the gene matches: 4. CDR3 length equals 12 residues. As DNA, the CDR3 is TGCAGTGCTAGTACCCTAGCGGGAGAGCAGTTCTTC. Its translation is CSASTLAGEQFF.

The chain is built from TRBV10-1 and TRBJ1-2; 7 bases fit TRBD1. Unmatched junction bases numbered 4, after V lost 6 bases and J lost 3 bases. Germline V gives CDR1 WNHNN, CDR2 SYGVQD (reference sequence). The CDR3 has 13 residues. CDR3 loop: CASRTGQDYGYTF. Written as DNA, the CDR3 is TGCGCCAGCAGGACCGGACAGGACTATGGCTACACCTTC.

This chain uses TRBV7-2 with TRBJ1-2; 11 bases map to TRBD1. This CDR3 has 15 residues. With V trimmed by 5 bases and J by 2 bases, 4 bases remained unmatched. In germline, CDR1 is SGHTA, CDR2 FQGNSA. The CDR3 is CASSIRTGGNYGYTF. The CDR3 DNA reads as TGTGCCAGCAGCATCCGGACAGGGGGCAACTATGGCTACACCTTC.

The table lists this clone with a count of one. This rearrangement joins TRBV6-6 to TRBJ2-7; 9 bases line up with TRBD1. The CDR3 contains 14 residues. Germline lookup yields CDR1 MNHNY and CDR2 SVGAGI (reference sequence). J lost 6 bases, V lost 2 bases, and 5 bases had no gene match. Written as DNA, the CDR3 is TGTGCCAGCAGTTACGACGCGACAGGGGGCGAGCAGTACGTC. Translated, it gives CASSYDATGGEQYV.

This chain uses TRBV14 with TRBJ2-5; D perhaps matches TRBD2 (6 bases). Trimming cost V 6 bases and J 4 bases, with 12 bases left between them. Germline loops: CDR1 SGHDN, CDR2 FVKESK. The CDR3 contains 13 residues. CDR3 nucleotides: TGTGCCAGCAGAACGCAGGGAGGAGAGACCCAGTACTTC. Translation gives CASRTQGGETQYF.

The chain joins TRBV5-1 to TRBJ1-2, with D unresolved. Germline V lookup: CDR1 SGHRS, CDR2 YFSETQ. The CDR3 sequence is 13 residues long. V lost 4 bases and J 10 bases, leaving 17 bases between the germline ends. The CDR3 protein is CASSDSPPQPYTF. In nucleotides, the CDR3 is TGCGCCAGCAGCGACTCCCCACCGCAACCCTACACCTTC.

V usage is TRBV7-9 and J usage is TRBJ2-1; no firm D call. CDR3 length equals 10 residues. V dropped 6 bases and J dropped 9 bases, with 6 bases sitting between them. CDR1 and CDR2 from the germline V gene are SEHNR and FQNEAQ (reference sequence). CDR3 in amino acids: CASSPREQFF. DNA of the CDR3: TGTGCCAGCAGTCCGCGTGAGCAGTTCTTC. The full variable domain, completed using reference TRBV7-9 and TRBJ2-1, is DTGVSQNPRHKITKRGQNVTFRCDPISEHNRLYWYRQTLGQGPEFLTYFQNEAQLEKSRLLSDRFSAERPKGSFSTLEIQRTEQGDSAMYLCASSPREQFFGPGTRLTVL.

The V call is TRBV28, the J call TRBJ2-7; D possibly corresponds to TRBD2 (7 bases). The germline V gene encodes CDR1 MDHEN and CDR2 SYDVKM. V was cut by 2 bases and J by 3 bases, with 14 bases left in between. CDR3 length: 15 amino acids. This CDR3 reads CASSLGGADGYEQYF. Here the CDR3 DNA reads TGTGCCAGCAGTTTAGGGGGGGCAGACGGCTACGAGCAGTACTTC.

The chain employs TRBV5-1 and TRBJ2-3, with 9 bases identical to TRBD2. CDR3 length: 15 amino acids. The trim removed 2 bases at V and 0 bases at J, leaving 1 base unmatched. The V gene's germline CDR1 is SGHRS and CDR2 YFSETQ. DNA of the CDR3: TGCGCCAGCAGCTTACTAGCGGGTAGCACAGATACGCAGTATTTT. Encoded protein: CASSLLAGSTDTQYF. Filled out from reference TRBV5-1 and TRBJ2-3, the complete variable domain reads KAGVTQTPRYLIKTRGQQVTLSCSPISGHRSVSWYQQTPGQGLQFLFEYFSETQRNKGNFPGRFSGRQFSNSRSEMNVSTLELGDSALYLCASSLLAGSTDTQYFGPGTRLTVL.

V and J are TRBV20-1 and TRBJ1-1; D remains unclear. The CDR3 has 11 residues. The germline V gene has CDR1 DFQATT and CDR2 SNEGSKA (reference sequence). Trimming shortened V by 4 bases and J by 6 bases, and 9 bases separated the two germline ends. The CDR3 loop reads CSATTTAEAFF. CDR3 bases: TGCAGTGCTACCACAACAGCTGAAGCTTTCTTT.

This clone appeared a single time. The CDR3 region is CASFLTPNTGELFF. The CDR3 DNA is TGCGCCAGCTTCCTTACTCCGAACACCGGGGAGCTGTTTTTT. This sequence joins TRBV5-1 and TRBJ2-2, with D hard to call. The CDR3 extends over 14 amino acids. Germline lookup yields CDR1 SGHRS and CDR2 YFSETQ. With 7 bases removed from V and 0 bases from J, the gap between germline ends came to 10 bases. The full variable domain, with the rest looked up from reference TRBV5-1 and TRBJ2-2, is KAGVTQTPRYLIKTRGQQVTLSCSPISGHRSVSWYQQTPGQGLQFLFEYFSETQRNKGNFPGRFSGRQFSNSRSEMNVSTLELGDSALYLCASFLTPNTGELFFGEGSRLTVL.

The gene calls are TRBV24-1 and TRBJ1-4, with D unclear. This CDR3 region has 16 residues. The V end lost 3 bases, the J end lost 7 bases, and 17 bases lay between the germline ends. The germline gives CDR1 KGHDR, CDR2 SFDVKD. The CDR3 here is CATSDGSTGETEKLFF. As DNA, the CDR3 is TGTGCCACCAGTGATGGCTCTACCGGGGAAACTGAAAAACTGTTTTTT.

CDR3 coding DNA: TGTGCCAGCAGCTTGGTAGCGGGAGGAACCGGGGAGCTGTTTTTT. Its protein product is CASSLVAGGTGELFF. The chain uses TRBV7-8 and TRBJ2-2, with 10 positions matching TRBD2. This CDR3 spans 15 amino acids. The J segment lost 5 bases and the V segment lost 3 bases, leaving 3 bases of the junction unmatched. CDR1 is SGHVS and CDR2 is FQNEAQ in the germline V gene.

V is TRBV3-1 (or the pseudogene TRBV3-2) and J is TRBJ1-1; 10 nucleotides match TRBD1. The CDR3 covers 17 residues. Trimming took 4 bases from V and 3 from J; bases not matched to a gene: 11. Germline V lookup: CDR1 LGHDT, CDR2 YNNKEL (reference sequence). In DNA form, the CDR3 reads TGTGCCAGCAGCCCGACAGGGGGCTATAAAGGGTACACTGAAGCTTTCTTT. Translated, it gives CASSPTGGYKGYTEAFF.

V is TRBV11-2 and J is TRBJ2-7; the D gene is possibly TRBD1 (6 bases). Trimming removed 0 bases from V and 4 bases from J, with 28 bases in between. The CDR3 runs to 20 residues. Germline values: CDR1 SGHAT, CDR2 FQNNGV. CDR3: CASSLDIRGRGATYFYEQYF. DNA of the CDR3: TGTGCCAGCAGCTTAGATATTCGGGGCAGGGGTGCGACCTACTTTTACGAGCAGTACTTC.

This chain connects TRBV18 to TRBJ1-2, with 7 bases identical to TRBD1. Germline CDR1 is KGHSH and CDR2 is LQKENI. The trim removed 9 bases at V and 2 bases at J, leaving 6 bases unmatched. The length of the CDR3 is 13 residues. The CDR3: CASSRGENYGYTF. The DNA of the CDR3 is TGTGCCAGTTCCAGGGGGGAAAACTATGGCTACACCTTC.